This T cell receptor (beta chain) was sequenced for a study of blood T cell repertoires in COVID-19. Across the whole study: Acute-phase and convalescent COVID-19 samples originated in the United States, Italy and Spain. T cells, B-cell-depleted T cells, or PBMCs supplied cDNA or gDNA.

TCRdb's copy holds only in-frame clones and misses some; the assay was immunoSEQ multiplex PCR. The sample includes under 250,000 clones, approximately 90% of them seen just once. J was trimmed by 4 bases and V by 4 bases; bases with no gene match: 6. Germline V CDR1 and CDR2: MNHEY, SVGAGI. The CDR3 is made up of 14 amino acids. Individuals drawn from around 25 US areas were about 18 to 90 years old. Allocation to cohorts depended on clinical history reported by the participants. The sequenced sample was PBMCs or T cells enriched from blood (not recorded which). The gene calls are TRBV6-5 and TRBJ1-2; 7 bases are a match to TRBD1. This TCR was recovered from a man between 25 and 39 years old who had recovered from COVID-19. The CDR3 nucleotides read TGTGCCAGCAGTTCCGGGACAGCCACCTATGGCTACACCTTC. It specifies CASSSGTATYGYTF.